This paragraph covers one T cell receptor beta chain sequence. Its antigen remains unidentified. The entry originates in a study of somatic mutations in cytotoxic T cells in rheumatoid arthritis. Sequencing was performed with immunoSEQ multiplex PCR; in TCRdb, only in-frame clones are kept and a portion is missing. The sample lists tens of thousands of clones; approximately 80% were seen once. Germline values: CDR1 SEHNR, CDR2 FQNEAQ (reference sequence). Trimming took 5 bases from V and 0 from J; bases not matched to a gene: 12. The CDR3 has 17 residues. General study findings and limits: Among rheumatoid arthritis patients and age-matched healthy controls, CD8+ T-cell clonality was not significantly different. In rheumatoid arthritis patients, unlike healthy controls, CD8+ clonality rose with age. The slight TRBV07 underrepresentation in rheumatoid arthritis patients received no adjustment for multiple comparisons.

Sequenced input: CD8+ T cells sorted from blood. This TCR came from a man aged 40-55 years in good health. The chain employs TRBV7-9 and TRBJ2-5; 7 positions agree with TRBD1. The CDR3 DNA reads TGTGCCAGCAGCAAACCGACAGGGCTTTCATACCAAGAGACCCAGTACTTC. Translating it yields CASSKPTGLSYQETQYF.